The T cell receptor (beta chain) described here comes from a study of CD8 T cells in Susac syndrome. Study results and limitations: The study conceded that its TCR sequencing and HLA analysis involved relatively few individuals.

Remarks on this clonotype: As yet, its antigen is unknown.

Reverse transcription used about 0.45 to 1 ug RNA and random hexamers. Multiplex PCR with immunoSEQ amplified the TCR beta CDR3 across 54 Vbeta and 13 Jbeta. One entry per CDR3 protein results from TCRdb running MiXCR on the immunoSEQ multiplex PCR reads. Among fewer than 350,000 distinct CDR3 sequences, 65% to 90% were seen once, and the ten largest hold approximately 0.2%. This CDR3 contains 16 residues. Germline CDR1 reads MDHEN; CDR2 reads SYDVKM. Losses at the gene ends were 5 bases for V and 3 bases for J; bases not matched to a gene: 12. The sequencing sample was made of CD8+ T cells from PBMCs. The TCR comes from a human donor with multiple sclerosis. The chain combines TRBV28 with TRBJ2-5; 7 nucleotides align to TRBD2. The DNA for the CDR3 is TGTGCCAGCAGTATACCGTCCTCTCGGGGGGAAGAGACCCAGTACTTC. Protein sequence: CASSIPSSRGEETQYF.